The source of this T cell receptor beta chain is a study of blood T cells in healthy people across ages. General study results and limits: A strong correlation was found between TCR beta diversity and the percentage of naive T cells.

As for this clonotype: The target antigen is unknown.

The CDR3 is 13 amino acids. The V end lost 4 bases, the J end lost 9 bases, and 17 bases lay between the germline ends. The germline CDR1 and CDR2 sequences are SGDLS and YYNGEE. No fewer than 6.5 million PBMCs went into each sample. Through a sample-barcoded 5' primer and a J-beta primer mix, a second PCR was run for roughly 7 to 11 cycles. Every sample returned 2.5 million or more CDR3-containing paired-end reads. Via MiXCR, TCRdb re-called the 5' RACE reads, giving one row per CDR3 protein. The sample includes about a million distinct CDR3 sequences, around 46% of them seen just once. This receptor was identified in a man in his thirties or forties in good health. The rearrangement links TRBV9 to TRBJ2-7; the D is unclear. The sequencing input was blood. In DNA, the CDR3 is TGTGCCAGCAGCAAAGGTGGTACCTCTTGGCAGTACTTC. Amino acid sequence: CASSKGGTSWQYF.